This T cell receptor beta chain is from a study of HIV-infected patients and healthy controls. The CDR3 is 17 residues long. Using its own MiXCR run on the 5' RACE reads, TCRdb lists one record per CDR3 protein. The repertoire holds 60,000 to 70,000 distinct CDR3 sequences, with over 15% as singletons. The V gene is TRBV21-1, the J gene TRBJ1-2; the D call TRBD1 from the table was never checked on the DNA. TRBV21-1 is designated a pseudogene. The sequencing sample was made of CD4+ T cells from blood. This clonotype was obtained from a human donor in good health. The CDR3 region is CASRKPQFRDRAYGYTF. The CDR3 region has the DNA TGTGCCAGCAGGAAACCCCAATTCCGGGACAGGGCCTATGGCTACACCTTC.